This TCR beta chain was sequenced during a study of control samples from healthy donors and cancer patients. Between the trimmed V and J ends, which lost 8 bases and 4 bases, there was a span of 14 bases. The CDR3 spans 13 residues. CDR1 and CDR2 from the germline V gene are SNHLY and FYNNEI. Profiled with immunoSEQ multiplex PCR; TCRdb holds only in-frame clones, not every one. The table records tens of thousands of clones, about 82% of them present only once. The rearrangement links TRBV2 to TRBJ2-5; weak D call: TRBD1 (5 bases). The source of this sequence is a man aged 35-49 years in good health. Sequencing input: blood. The CDR3 nucleotides are TGTGCCAGCGAGGCAGGGTTTCGAGAGACCCAGTACTTC. This gives the protein CASEAGFRETQYF. Using reference TRBV2 and TRBJ2-5 for the parts outside the CDR3, the full variable domain is EPEVTQTPSHQVTQMGQEVILRCVPISNHLYFYWYRQILGQKVEFLVSFYNNEISEKSEIFDDQFSVERPDGSNFTLKIRSTKLEDSAMYFCASEAGFRETQYFGPGTRLLVL.